One and the same sample provided the 17 T cell receptor beta chains below, sequenced in a study of T-cell memory formation after mild COVID-19. TCRdb analysed the 5' RACE reads with MiXCR anew, one entry per CDR3 protein. The sample consists of over 150,000 distinct CDR3 sequences, about 18% of them appearing once. Sequences were obtained from PBMCs or a T cell subset sorted from them (not recorded which). The receptors were gathered from a man younger than 30 who had mild COVID-19 (a few samples of this study predate the infection). Cell type and time point are not known.

This chain connects TRBV5-1 to TRBJ2-4; tentative D call: TRBD1 (6 bases). The CDR3 loop spans 15 amino acids. Germline CDR1 SGHRS, CDR2 YFSETQ. Trimming shortened V by 4 bases and J by 8 bases, and 19 bases separated the two germline ends. The CDR3 loop is CASSQSTGGLDIQYF. CDR3 DNA: TGCGCCAGCAGCCAATCGACAGGCGGGCTGGACATTCAGTACTTC.

The rearrangement uses TRBV9 and TRBJ2-5, with D unresolved. Germline assignment: CDR1 SGDLS and CDR2 YYNGEE. V lost 0 bases, J lost 7 bases, and 13 bases lay in between. This CDR3 is built from 14 residues. CDR3 coding DNA: TGTGCCAGCAGCGTAGAAAAGTCATCAGGGACCCAGTACTTC. Translating it yields CASSVEKSSGTQYF.

This clonotype was seen only a few times. V gene TRBV5-1 combines with J gene TRBJ2-3; D is possibly TRBD2 (6 bases). V shed 5 bases and J shed 0 bases, with 10 bases lying between them. Germline CDR1 reads SGHRS; CDR2 reads YFSETQ. The CDR3 is 14 residues long. In nucleotides, the CDR3 is TGCGCCAGCAGACGGGACTCGAGCACAGATACGCAGTATTTT. Its translation is CASRRDSSTDTQYF.

In this sample, this clonotype turned up a few times. The chain carries TRBV11-2 and TRBJ2-3, with D unresolved. The CDR3 contains 13 residues. V shed 9 bases and J shed 5 bases, with 15 bases lying between them. From germline, CDR1 is SGHAT and CDR2 FQNNGV. CDR3 bases: TGTGCCAGTAGAAACCTGGGCGTAGATACGCAGTATTTT. Protein product: CASRNLGVDTQYF.

This clonotype appeared many times. The chain joins TRBV25-1 to TRBJ2-4; 9 positions agree with TRBD1. J was trimmed by 4 bases and V by 2 bases; bases with no gene match: 3. Per the germline V gene, CDR1 is MGHDK and CDR2 is SYGVNS. This CDR3 has 15 amino acids. The DNA for the CDR3 is TGTGCCAGCAGTGAAGCCGGGACAGGGAAAAACATTCAGTACTTC. Translating it yields CASSEAGTGKNIQYF.

This clonotype was found a few times. The chain couples TRBV24-1 to TRBJ1-2; D is undetermined. This CDR3 is built from 13 residues. Germline CDR1 reads KGHDR; CDR2 reads SFDVKD. V was pared by 4 bases and J by 4 bases, with 9 bases between. In DNA, the CDR3 is TGTGCCACCAGTGAAGGAGACATCTATGGCTACACCTTC. Its protein product is CATSEGDIYGYTF.

This clonotype was picked up many times. The V and J genes are TRBV7-8 and TRBJ2-3, with unresolved D. V lost 2 bases and J lost 0, with 6 bases in between. The CDR3 totals 14 residues. Germline V gene sequence: CDR1 SGHVS, CDR2 FQNEAQ. CDR3 coding DNA: TGTGCCAGCAGCTTACAGGCTAGCACAGATACGCAGTATTTT. This translates into CASSLQASTDTQYF.

In its sample, this clonotype was seen a few times. J is TRBJ2-1 and V is TRBV10-3; TRBD2 matches at 8 bases. Losses at the gene ends were 4 bases for V and 4 bases for J; bases not matched to a gene: 9. Per germline, CDR1 ENHRY and CDR2 SYGVKD. This CDR3 region has 16 residues. CDR3: CAISGPRSGGYNEQFF. The CDR3 DNA is TGTGCCATCAGTGGTCCTAGGTCGGGGGGGTACAATGAGCAGTTCTTC.

The V call is TRBV7-2, the J call TRBJ1-1; unclear D gene. Germline loops: CDR1 SGHTA, CDR2 FQGNSA. Trimming shortened V by 1 base and J by 0 bases, and 6 bases separated the two germline ends. CDR3 length: 14 residues. The CDR3 reads CASSLVSVNTEAFF. CDR3 coding DNA: TGTGCCAGCAGCTTAGTGTCGGTGAACACTGAAGCTTTCTTT.

In its sample, this clonotype was seen a few times. The chain has TRBV4-1 and TRBJ2-3, with a possible D match to TRBD2 (6 bases). The germline V and J ends were trimmed by 1 base and 8 bases, with 16 bases remaining between them. The CDR3 has 15 amino acids. Germline-derived CDR1 and CDR2 are MGHRA and YSYEKL. The CDR3 spells CASSQATRGPSTQYF. In DNA form, the CDR3 reads TGCGCCAGCAGCCAAGCGACTAGAGGACCATCTACGCAGTATTTT.

In this sample, this clonotype turned up a few times. The rearrangement links TRBV12-3 or TRBV12-4 to TRBJ2-1; perhaps TRBD1 as D (6 bases). This CDR3 has 15 residues. V was clipped by 5 bases and J by 5 bases, with 16 bases between them. Here the CDR3 DNA reads TGTGCCAGCAGTGACCCCCGGGACATCCACAATGAGCAGTTCTTC. Its protein product is CASSDPRDIHNEQFF.

This clonotype was detected a few times. V is TRBV4-2 and J is TRBJ1-4; 8 bases fit TRBD1. CDR3 size: 14 residues. Germline V CDR1 and CDR2: LGHNA, YNFKEQ. V shed 4 bases and J 5 bases; nucleotides not matched to a gene: 3. The DNA of the CDR3 is TGTGCCAGCAGCCTGGGGACAGGAAATGAAAAACTGTTTTTT. This gives the protein CASSLGTGNEKLFF.

CDR3 in amino acids: CASSAPGQRIKYSNQPQHF. In DNA, the CDR3 is TGTGCCAGCAGCGCTCCGGGACAGAGGATTAAATATAGCAATCAGCCCCAGCATTTT. The chain has TRBV5-6 and TRBJ1-5; 7 bases are shared with TRBD1. The CDR3 has 19 residues. The V segment lost 4 bases and the J segment 0 bases; nucleotides outside the gene matches: 16. Germline CDR1 reads SGHDT; CDR2 reads YYEEEE.

The V call is TRBV12-3 or TRBV12-4, the J call TRBJ1-4; 8 nucleotides align to TRBD1. Losses at the gene ends were 6 bases for V and 9 bases for J; bases not matched to a gene: 12. This CDR3 is built from 15 residues. CDR3 in DNA: TGTGCCAGCAGCTTCCCGGGACAGGCGTTTAAAAAACTGTTTTTT. It yields the protein CASSFPGQAFKKLFF.

This chain uses TRBV6-5 with TRBJ1-3; weak D call: TRBD1 (5 bases). V gave up 4 bases and J gave up 4 bases, with 11 bases separating them. The CDR3 spans 14 residues. Germline CDR1 MNHEY, CDR2 SVGAGI. CDR3 DNA: TGTGCCAGCAGTTCCTCTGGGGCAGGAAACACCATATATTTT. It specifies CASSSSGAGNTIYF.

CDR3 residues: CASSEDRNGYTF. The CDR3 bases are TGTGCCAGCAGTGAAGACAGAAATGGCTACACCTTC. The genes are TRBV2 and TRBJ1-2, with unresolved D. The CDR3 loop spans 12 amino acids. Germline V gene lookup returns CDR1 SNHLY and CDR2 FYNNEI. Trimming left V 1 base short and J 6 bases short, with 6 bases between.

The chain carries TRBV24-1 and TRBJ2-2; 7 bases fit TRBD1. The CDR3 contains 15 residues. Unmatched junction bases numbered 5, after V lost 7 bases and J lost 1 base. CDR1 is KGHDR and CDR2 is SFDVKD in the germline V gene. CDR3 bases: TGTGCCACCAGGTCGACAGGGCAGAACACCGGGGAGCTGTTTTTT. Translating it yields CATRSTGQNTGELFF.